What follows describes a single TCR beta chain. The ends were cut back, 0 bases at V and 7 bases at J, with 10 bases in the middle. This CDR3 has 14 amino acids. Germline CDR1 is SGHDN and CDR2 is FVKESK. Some clones are missing from TCRdb's copy, which holds only in-frame ones; the method was immunoSEQ multiplex PCR. Among about 450,000 clones listed, 75% to 85% were seen once. This sample is drawn from a study of shared clonotypes between healthy human individuals. Sequencing was done on a sample of PBMCs. This receptor was taken from a woman aged 40 to 55 in good health. Some clones in this sample may be carry-over from other donors' samples. This chain joins TRBV14 and TRBJ2-1; D ambiguous. CDR3: CASSQDSVRNEQFF. The DNA for the CDR3 is TGTGCCAGCAGCCAAGATAGTGTCCGTAATGAGCAGTTCTTC.